This T cell receptor beta chain is drawn from a study of cytomegalovirus exposure and HLA in healthy donors. Whole-study findings and limits: A subsequent analysis found that TCR clusters from the first cohort also tended to co-occur in the 120 or so validation repertoires, with less than 95% of cluster scores above 0. For cytomegalovirus status, the classifier reportedly gave diagnoses with high specificity and sensitivity.

Trimming took 6 bases from V and 2 from J, leaving 17 bases between them. This CDR3 is built from 14 residues. CDR1 and CDR2 from the germline V gene are SQVTM and ANQGSEA. Note on this clone: No antigen is known for it.

Here immunoSEQ multiplex PCR was the method, and the copy in TCRdb shows in-frame clones only, minus some. The table lists roughly 59,000 clones, over 90% of them singletons. The V and J genes are TRBV29-1 and TRBJ2-7, with D perhaps matching TRBD1 (6 bases). The sample taken for sequencing was PBMCs. The origin of this receptor is a woman younger than 35 in good health and CMV-seropositive. CDR3 residues: CSVGPQGRPYEQYF. The CDR3, as DNA: TGCAGCGTGGGGCCCCAGGGGCGACCCTACGAGCAGTACTTC.